One TCR beta chain is described in this entry. This specimen comes from a study of immune characterization of retroperitoneal liposarcoma. Using its own MiXCR run on the PCR reads, TCRdb lists one record per CDR3 protein. The data show about 10,000 distinct CDR3 sequences, 50% seen once. Per germline, CDR1 SGHVS and CDR2 FNYEAQ. The CDR3 consists of 17 residues. This clonotype was sampled from a female donor with retroperitoneal liposarcoma. The chain couples TRBV7-6 to TRBJ2-5, with unresolved D. Gene TRBJ2-7 matches the end of the DNA better, so the J call may be wrong. Sequencing used tumor tissue. Written as DNA, the CDR3 is TGTGCCAGCAGCTTAGAACCTTCCCGACTCACACCGTACGAGCAGTACTTC. It codes for CASSLEPSRLTPYEQYF.